These 15 T cell receptor beta chains were sequenced from one sample in a study of OX40 agonist ivuxolimab in advanced cancers. Library construction relied on the immunoSEQ multiplex PCR assay. TCRdb mirrors the immuneACCESS table, restricted to in-frame sequences. Some clones are absent from its copies; in checked studies, under half trace to an unresolved V gene, and the reason for the others is unknown. The sample yields 40,000 or so clones; 86% were counted once. The top ten clones comprise approximately 13% of the sample. The sequenced sample was CD4+ or CD8+ T cells sorted from blood, obtained in a trial of the OX40 agonist ivuxolimab. The receptor source for this set is an adult with an advanced solid tumor such as melanoma, head and neck, liver or kidney cancer.

The J gene is TRBJ1-3, the V gene TRBV7-6; D unresolved. The germline gives CDR1 SGHVS, CDR2 FNYEAQ. V lost 4 bases to trimming and J lost 0 bases, with 7 bases between them. This CDR3 is 14 amino acids long. The CDR3 reads CASSYTTSGNTIYF. Here the CDR3 DNA reads TGTGCCAGCAGCTACACGACCTCTGGAAACACCATATATTTT. The whole variable domain, filled in from reference TRBV7-6 and TRBJ1-3, reads GAGVSQSPRYKVTKRGQDVALRCDPISGHVSLYWYRQALGQGPEFLTYFNYEAQQDKSGLPNDRFSAERPEGSISTLTIQRTEQRDSAMYRCASSYTTSGNTIYFGEGSWLTVV.

The rearrangement joins TRBV6-5 to TRBJ2-7; D gene ambiguous. Germline V gene lookup returns CDR1 MNHEY and CDR2 SVGAGI. This CDR3 spans 14 amino acids. Trimming took off 0 bases at V and 1 base at J, with 7 bases between the two ends. Here the CDR3 DNA reads TGTGCCAGCAGTTACTCAGGGCCTTCCTACGAGCAGTACTTC. This codes for CASSYSGPSYEQYF.

The chain employs TRBV27 and TRBJ2-7; 7 bases line up with TRBD1. There are 15 residues in the CDR3. Trimming cost V 3 bases and J 3 bases; bases outside gene matches: 8. The germline V gene has CDR1 MNHEY and CDR2 SMNVEV (reference sequence). CDR3 nucleotide sequence: TGTGCCAGCAGTTTGAGAGGGACAGTAGGCTACGAGCAGTACTTC. The encoded protein is CASSLRGTVGYEQYF.

This chain uses TRBV5-8 with TRBJ2-3; the D gene is possibly TRBD2 (5 bases). The CDR3 is made up of 15 amino acids. V lost 1 base and J lost 5, with 14 bases in between. CDR1 and CDR2 (germline): SGHTS, YDEGEE. The CDR3 nucleotides are TGTGCCAGCAGCTTGAAGGGCGTCGGGGTAGATACGCAGTATTTT. Translation gives CASSLKGVGVDTQYF.

The rearrangement joins TRBV6-6 to TRBJ2-7, with TRBD1 identical over 7 bases. Germline assignment: CDR1 MNHNY and CDR2 SVGAGI (reference sequence). V dropped 3 bases and J dropped 2; count of bases not matched to a gene: 4. The CDR3 is made up of 14 amino acids. CDR3 amino acids: CASSYMGQTYEQYF. As DNA, the CDR3 is TGTGCCAGCAGTTATATGGGACAGACCTACGAGCAGTACTTC.

The rearrangement joins TRBV27 to TRBJ2-1, with D unresolved. CDR3 size: 11 residues. Germline CDR1 and CDR2: MNHEY and SMNVEV (reference sequence). Trimming removed 6 bases from V and 15 bases from J, with 15 bases in between. The CDR3: CASSSDGSPFF. The CDR3, as DNA: TGTGCCAGCAGCTCGGACGGCTCGCCGTTCTTC.

This chain uses TRBV4-1 with TRBJ1-5; maybe TRBD1 (5 bases). This CDR3 has 17 residues. Trimming removed 4 bases from V and 2 bases from J, with 18 bases in between. Germline V gene lookup returns CDR1 MGHRA and CDR2 YSYEKL. The CDR3 coding sequence is TGCGCCAGCAGCCCTCAGGGTAGCAGGTTGGGCAATCAGCCCCAGCATTTT. This codes for CASSPQGSRLGNQPQHF.

The chain uses TRBV10-1 and TRBJ2-3; possibly TRBD2 for D (5 bases). The germline V gene has CDR1 WNHNN and CDR2 SYGVQD (reference sequence). V gave up 3 bases and J gave up 2 bases, with 15 bases separating them. There are 16 residues in the CDR3. The CDR3 sequence is CASSELEWETTDTQYF. The CDR3 nucleotides are TGCGCCAGCAGTGAACTAGAGTGGGAGACCACAGATACGCAGTATTTT.

The chain's CDR3 is CASSLGTGHEQYF. The CDR3 region has the DNA TGTGCCAGCAGCTTAGGGACAGGGCACGAGCAGTACTTC. V usage is TRBV5-6 and J usage is TRBJ2-7; 9 bases agree with TRBD1. Germline V gene lookup returns CDR1 SGHDT and CDR2 YYEEEE. The CDR3 covers 13 residues. V lost 2 bases and J lost 5; bases outside the gene matches: 2. Filled out from reference TRBV5-6 and TRBJ2-7, the complete variable domain reads DAGVTQSPTHLIKTRGQQVTLRCSPKSGHDTVSWYQQALGQGPQFIFQYYEEEERQRGNFPDRFSGHQFPNYSSELNVNALLLGDSALYLCASSLGTGHEQYFGPGTRLTVT.

The chain uses TRBV11-1 and TRBJ2-7, with D maybe TRBD1 (5 bases). The germline V and J ends were trimmed by 5 bases and 5 bases, with 19 bases remaining between them. The germline V gene has CDR1 SGHAT and CDR2 FQDESV (reference sequence). The CDR3 has 15 amino acids. CDR3 sequence (DNA): TGTGCCAGCAGCCCCACGGAAGCAGGGATACACGAGCAGTACTTC. This encodes CASSPTEAGIHEQYF.

The chain employs TRBV29-1 and TRBJ2-7; weak D call: TRBD1 (5 bases). The ends were cut back, 4 bases at V and 0 bases at J, with 16 bases in the middle. The length of the CDR3 is 15 residues. The germline CDR1 and CDR2 sequences are SQVTM and ANQGSEA. The CDR3 here is CSVGSYPDTSYEQYF. CDR3 nucleotides: TGCAGCGTTGGCTCCTACCCGGACACCTCCTACGAGCAGTACTTC.

The J gene is TRBJ2-7, the V gene TRBV25-1; 9 bases line up with TRBD1. The trim removed 6 bases at V and 7 bases at J, leaving 13 bases unmatched. The length of the CDR3 is 15 residues. CDR1 is MGHDK and CDR2 is SYGVNS in the germline V gene. CDR3 protein: CASSQEGTGSIEQYF. DNA of the CDR3: TGTGCCAGCAGCCAAGAAGGGACAGGGAGTATAGAGCAGTACTTC.

The V gene is TRBV7-2, the J gene TRBJ2-5, with no clear D. The tail of the sequence fits TRBJ2-7 better, so the J call may be wrong. This CDR3 has 12 amino acids. From germline, CDR1 is SGHTA and CDR2 FQGNSA. The CDR3 coding sequence is TGTGCCAGCAGCTTGCTTACCTACGAGCAGTACTTC. Translating it yields CASSLLTYEQYF.

The V gene is TRBV10-3, the J gene TRBJ2-6; D not resolved. V dropped 6 bases and J dropped 0 bases, with 0 bases sitting between them. Germline V CDR1 and CDR2: ENHRY, SYGVKD. The CDR3 has 12 amino acids. The CDR3, as DNA: TGTGCCATCAGCTCTGGGGCCAACGTCCTGACTTTC. Protein product: CAISSGANVLTF.

The table lists this clone with a few counts. Other DNA sequences in this specimen translate into the identical CDR3. This chain links TRBV4-3 with TRBJ1-5; 8 positions agree with TRBD1. The V segment lost 0 bases and the J segment 7 bases; nucleotides outside the gene matches: 5. Germline V gene data show CDR1 as LGHNA and CDR2 as YSLEER. The CDR3 contains 15 residues. The CDR3 spells CASSQDRTGYQPQHF. The CDR3 DNA reads as TGCGCCAGCAGCCAAGATCGGACAGGGTACCAGCCCCAGCATTTT.